These T cell receptor beta chains were read from a single sample in a study of T cells in Graves' hyperthyroidism and ophthalmopathy. TCRdb re-called the multiplex PCR reads through MiXCR, storing one row per CDR3 protein. This sample has about 380,000 distinct CDR3 sequences, with approximately 15% found just once. The sequenced sample consisted of blood. These receptors were obtained from a man younger than 40 with Graves' hyperthyroidism that later progressed to Graves' ophthalmopathy. Both conserved end residues are part of each CDR3. Each record gives: J gene, D gene, clone size, V gene, CDR3 protein, CDR3 DNA. A D gene is named only where the DNA matches it firmly. Size is omitted from some rows. Given values are once, few, many or a class for expanded clones.

TRBJ2-4,-,many,TRBV6-1,CASSSIIAKNIQYF,TGTGCCAGCAGTTCAATAATAGCCAAAAACATTCAGTACTTC
TRBJ1-2,TRBD1,few,TRBV5-1,CASSPGQAVNYGYTF,TGCGCCAGCAGCCCTGGACAGGCGGTTAACTATGGCTACACCTTC
TRBJ2-1,-,-,TRBV10-3,CATTRGLAFDNEQFF,TGTGCCACTACACGGGGCCTAGCCTTTGACAATGAGCAGTTCTTC
TRBJ1-1,-,many,TRBV5-8,CASDWGGRGGEAFF,TGTGCCAGCGACTGGGGAGGCCGTGGCGGAGAAGCTTTCTTT
TRBJ1-5,-,few,TRBV20-1,CSARDKGNQPQHF,TGCAGTGCTAGAGATAAGGGGAATCAGCCCCAGCATTTT
TRBJ2-1,-,-,TRBV20-1,CSAVPGYKRYHEQFF,TGCAGTGCTGTTCCGGGATACAAGCGTTACCATGAGCAGTTCTTC
TRBJ1-2,TRBD1,-,TRBV7-2,CASSLVSTGPNYGYTF,TGTGCCAGCAGCTTAGTTTCGACAGGGCCAAACTATGGCTACACCTTC
TRBJ2-7,TRBD2,-,TRBV18,CASSPRVAGVYEQYF,TGTGCCAGCTCACCTAGGGTAGCGGGGGTTTACGAGCAGTACTTC
TRBJ1-2,-,-,TRBV4-1,CASSQVGGAGAQGYTF,TGCGCCAGCAGCCAAGTCGGTGGAGCGGGGGCTCAAGGCTACACCTTC
TRBJ2-5,TRBD2,few,TRBV19,CASTSAGGRQETQYF,TGTGCCAGTACATCTGCGGGGGGCCGTCAAGAGACCCAGTACTTC
TRBJ2-5,TRBD1,few,TRBV19,CASSSRQGRIGETQYF,TGTGCCAGTAGTAGCAGACAGGGAAGGATTGGAGAGACCCAGTACTTC
TRBJ2-5,-,-,TRBV5-5,CASSVRRQGRETQYF,TGTGCCAGCAGCGTGAGGAGGCAGGGGCGAGAGACCCAGTACTTC
TRBJ2-5,-,many,TRBV5-5,CASSLGQLERETQYF,TGTGCCAGCAGCTTGGGACAGCTCGAGCGGGAGACCCAGTACTTC
TRBJ1-1,TRBD1,many,TRBV5-1,CASSSLTGERAEAFF,TGCGCCAGCAGCTCTTTGACAGGGGAGCGCGCTGAAGCTTTCTTT
TRBJ1-2,-,many,TRBV11-2,CASVQGYYGYTF,TGTGCCAGCGTCCAGGGTTACTATGGCTACACCTTC
TRBJ1-1,-,few,TRBV27,CASSFKGAGWTFF,TGTGCCAGCAGTTTCAAAGGGGCTGGTTGGACTTTCTTT
TRBJ2-7,-,many,TRBV12-3/TRBV12-4,CASSLLLHEQYF,TGTGCCAGCAGTTTACTCCTTCACGAGCAGTACTTC
TRBJ2-1,TRBD2,-,TRBV6-2/TRBV6-3,CASSDGRGVYNEQFF,TGTGCCAGCAGTGACGGGCGGGGGGTTTACAATGAGCAGTTCTTC
TRBJ2-2,-,few,TRBV18,CASSTGLTNTGELFF,TGTGCCAGCTCAACGGGACTTACGAACACCGGGGAGCTGTTTTTT
TRBJ1-2,TRBD1,few,TRBV5-4,CASSWDRAPPNYGYTF,TGTGCCAGCAGTTGGGACAGGGCGCCCCCAAACTATGGCTACACCTTC
TRBJ1-2,-,many,TRBV20-1,CSAAPGRPHLGGYTF,TGCAGTGCTGCACCAGGGAGGCCTCATCTAGGTGGCTACACCTTC
TRBJ1-2,-,few,TRBV5-1,CASSLVAGTNYGYTF,TGCGCCAGCAGCTTGGTGGCGGGTACCAACTATGGCTACACCTTC
TRBJ1-1,TRBD1,few,TRBV6-1,CASSLGTDPAFF,TGTGCCAGCAGTTTAGGGACAGACCCAGCTTTCTTT
TRBJ2-5,TRBD2,-,TRBV28,CASRAGGPVETQYF,TGTGCCAGCAGAGCGGGGGGGCCGGTCGAGACCCAGTACTTC
TRBJ1-2,-,many,TRBV28,CASSLRQLNYGYTF,TGTGCCAGCAGTTTAAGACAGCTTAACTATGGCTACACCTTC
TRBJ2-7,-,few,TRBV29-1,CSVPQGPYEQYF,TGCAGCGTTCCCCAGGGACCCTACGAGCAGTACTTC
TRBJ2-7,-,many,TRBV6-1,CASSEGYLSYEQYF,TGTGCCAGCAGTGAAGGCTACCTCTCCTACGAGCAGTACTTC
TRBJ2-1,TRBD1,once,TRBV7-9,CASSDGTGRFF,TGTGCCAGCAGCGATGGGACAGGGAGGTTCTTC
TRBJ1-4,-,-,TRBV2,CAGSEWQAGDEKLFF,TGTGCCGGCAGTGAATGGCAGGCCGGAGATGAAAAACTGTTTTTT
TRBJ2-2,-,-,TRBV20-1,CSARLPPGELFF,TGCAGTGCTAGACTGCCTCCCGGGGAGCTGTTTTTT
TRBJ2-7,-,many,TRBV6-5,CASSYSWGDLYEQYF,TGTGCCAGCAGTTACTCGTGGGGGGACCTTTACGAGCAGTACTTC
TRBJ2-7,TRBD1,-,TRBV4-1,CASSPYRGRDYEQYF,TGCGCCAGCAGTCCTTACAGGGGGCGAGACTACGAGCAGTACTTC
TRBJ2-5,-,few,TRBV3-1,CASSQAAGTPGVETQYF,TGTGCCAGCAGCCAGGCAGCTGGGACCCCGGGGGTGGAGACCCAGTACTTC
TRBJ2-1,-,many,TRBV12-3/TRBV12-4,CASSELLGSYNEQFF,TGTGCCAGCAGCGAACTTTTGGGGTCCTACAATGAGCAGTTCTTC
TRBJ2-7,-,many,TRBV12-3/TRBV12-4,CASRQQGGNYEQYF,TGTGCCAGCAGGCAACAGGGAGGGAACTACGAGCAGTACTTC
TRBJ1-6,-,-,TRBV6-1,CASPEGRGDYSPLHF,TGTGCCAGCCCTGAAGGGAGGGGGGACTATTCACCCCTCCACTTT
TRBJ2-1,TRBD2,many,TRBV7-3,CASSLLGGRPKQFF,TGTGCCAGCAGCCTCCTCGGGGGGAGGCCAAAGCAGTTCTTC
TRBJ1-2,-,-,TRBV19,CASTSNFGRGYTF,TGTGCCAGTACCTCAAATTTTGGACGGGGCTACACCTTC
TRBJ1-5,-,-,TRBV4-1,CASSQVAGIQPQHF,TGCGCCAGCAGCCAAGTGGCTGGGATCCAGCCCCAGCATTTT
TRBJ2-3,-,few,TRBV4-1,CASSHIAESTDTQYF,TGCGCCAGCAGCCACATAGCGGAGAGCACAGATACGCAGTATTTT
TRBJ1-2,-,many,TRBV6-1,CASSEWQGYYGYTF,TGTGCCAGCAGTGAATGGCAGGGGTACTATGGCTACACCTTC
TRBJ2-7,TRBD2,many,TRBV5-1,CASSSGDYYEQYF,TGCGCCAGCAGCAGCGGGGACTACTACGAGCAGTACTTC
TRBJ2-7,TRBD2,-,TRBV5-4,CASSLGTSGAIYEQYF,TGTGCCAGCAGCTTGGGGACTAGCGGGGCTATCTACGAGCAGTACTTC
TRBJ1-5,TRBD1,-,TRBV6-1,CASRPPTGVPYSNQPQHF,TGTGCCAGCAGACCCCCTACAGGGGTCCCTTATAGCAATCAGCCCCAGCATTTT
TRBJ2-1,-,-,TRBV4-1,CASSHLGRDNEQFF,TGCGCCAGCAGCCACCTCGGTCGTGACAATGAGCAGTTCTTC
TRBJ2-7,-,many,TRBV6-2/TRBV6-3,CASTKKGTPPREQYF,TGTGCCAGCACCAAAAAAGGGACACCCCCTCGGGAGCAGTACTTC